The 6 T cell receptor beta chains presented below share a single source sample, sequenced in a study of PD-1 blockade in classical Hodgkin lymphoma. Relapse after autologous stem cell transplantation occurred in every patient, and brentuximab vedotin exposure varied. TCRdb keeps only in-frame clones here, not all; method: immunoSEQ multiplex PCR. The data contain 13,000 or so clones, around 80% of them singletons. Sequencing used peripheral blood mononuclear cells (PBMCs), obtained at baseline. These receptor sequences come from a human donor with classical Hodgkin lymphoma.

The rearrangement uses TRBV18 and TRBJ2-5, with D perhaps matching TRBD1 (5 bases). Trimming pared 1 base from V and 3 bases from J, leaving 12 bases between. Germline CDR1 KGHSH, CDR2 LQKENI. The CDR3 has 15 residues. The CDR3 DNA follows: TGTGCCAGCTCACCACTTTCGACAGAGAAAGAGACCCAGTACTTC. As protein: CASSPLSTEKETQYF.

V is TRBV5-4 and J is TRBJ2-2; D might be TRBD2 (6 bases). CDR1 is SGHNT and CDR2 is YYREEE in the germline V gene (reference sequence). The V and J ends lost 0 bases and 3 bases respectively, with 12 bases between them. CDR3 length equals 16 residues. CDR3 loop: CASSLGGVYDTGELFF. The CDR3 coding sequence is TGTGCCAGCAGCTTGGGGGGGGTTTATGACACCGGGGAGCTGTTTTTT.

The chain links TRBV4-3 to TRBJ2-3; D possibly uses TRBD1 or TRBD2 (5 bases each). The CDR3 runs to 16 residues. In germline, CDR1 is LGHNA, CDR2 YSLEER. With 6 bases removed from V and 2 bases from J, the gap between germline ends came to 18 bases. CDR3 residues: CASRKKTGLNTDTQYF. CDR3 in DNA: TGCGCCAGCAGGAAAAAAACAGGACTTAACACAGATACGCAGTATTTT.

In DNA, the CDR3 is TGTGCCAGCAGTCCCCCCGGCGGAGGCACAGATACGCAGTATTTT. Protein product: CASSPPGGGTDTQYF. V is TRBV11-2 and J is TRBJ2-3, with no clear D. The V gene's germline CDR1 is SGHAT and CDR2 FQNNGV. V was cut by 6 bases and J by 1 base, with 14 bases left in between. This CDR3 region has 15 residues.

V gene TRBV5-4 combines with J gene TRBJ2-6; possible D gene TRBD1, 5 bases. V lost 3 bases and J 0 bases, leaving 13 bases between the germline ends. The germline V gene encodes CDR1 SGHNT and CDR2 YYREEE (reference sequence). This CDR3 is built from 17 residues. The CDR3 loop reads CASSWGPSSSGANVLTF. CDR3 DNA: TGTGCCAGCAGCTGGGGCCCCTCAAGCTCTGGGGCCAACGTCCTGACTTTC. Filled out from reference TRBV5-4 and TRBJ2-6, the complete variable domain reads ETGVTQSPTHLIKTRGQQVTLRCSSQSGHNTVSWYQQALGQGPQFIFQYYREEENGRGNFPPRFSGLQFPNYSSELNVNALELDDSALYLCASSWGPSSSGANVLTFGAGSRLTVL.

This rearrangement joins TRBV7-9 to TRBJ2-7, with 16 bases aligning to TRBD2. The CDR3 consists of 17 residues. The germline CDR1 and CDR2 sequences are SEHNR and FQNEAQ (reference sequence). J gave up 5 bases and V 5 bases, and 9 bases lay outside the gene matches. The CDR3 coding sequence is TGTGCCAGCAGCCCCCCGGGACTAGCGGGAGGGATCCACGAGCAGTACTTC. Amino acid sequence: CASSPPGLAGGIHEQYF.